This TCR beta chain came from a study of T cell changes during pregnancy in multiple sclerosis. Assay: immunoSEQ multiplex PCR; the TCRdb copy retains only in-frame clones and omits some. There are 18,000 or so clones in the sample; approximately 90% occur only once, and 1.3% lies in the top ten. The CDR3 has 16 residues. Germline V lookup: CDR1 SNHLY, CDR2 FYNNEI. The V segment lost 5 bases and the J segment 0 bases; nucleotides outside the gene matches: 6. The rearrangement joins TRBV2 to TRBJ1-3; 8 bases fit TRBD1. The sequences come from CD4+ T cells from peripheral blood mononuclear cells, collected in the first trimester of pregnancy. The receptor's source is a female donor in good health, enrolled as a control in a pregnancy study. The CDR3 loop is CASSSGQAPSGNTIYF. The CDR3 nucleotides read TGTGCCAGCAGTTCGGGACAGGCTCCCTCTGGAAACACCATATATTTT.